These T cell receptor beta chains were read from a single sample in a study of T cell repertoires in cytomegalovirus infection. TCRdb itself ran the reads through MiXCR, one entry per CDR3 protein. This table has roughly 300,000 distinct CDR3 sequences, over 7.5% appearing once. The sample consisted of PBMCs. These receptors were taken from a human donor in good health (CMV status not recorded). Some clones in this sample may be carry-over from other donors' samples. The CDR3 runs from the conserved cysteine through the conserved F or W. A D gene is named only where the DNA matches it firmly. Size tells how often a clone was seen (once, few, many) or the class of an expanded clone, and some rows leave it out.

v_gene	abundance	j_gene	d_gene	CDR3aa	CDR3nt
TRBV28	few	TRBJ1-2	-	CASSNNRVGYTF	TGTGCCAGCAGTAACAACAGGGTTGGCTACACCTTC
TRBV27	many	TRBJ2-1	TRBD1	CASSPPGQAYNEQFF	TGTGCCAGCAGCCCCCCGGGACAGGCCTACAATGAGCAGTTCTTC
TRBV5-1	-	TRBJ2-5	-	CASSFGLQQETQYF	TGCGCCAGCAGCTTTGGACTACAACAAGAGACCCAGTACTTC
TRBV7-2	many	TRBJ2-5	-	CASTRTEETQYF	TGTGCCAGCACCCGGACAGAAGAGACCCAGTACTTC
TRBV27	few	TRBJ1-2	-	CASTDNRGNGYTF	TGTGCCAGCACCGATAATCGGGGGAATGGCTACACCTTC
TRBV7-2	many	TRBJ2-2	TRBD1	CASSLGVRRQGAGELFF	TGTGCCAGCAGCTTAGGCGTGAGGAGACAGGGAGCCGGGGAGCTGTTTTTT
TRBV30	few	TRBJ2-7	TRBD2	CAWSFSGSRYEQYF	TGTGCCTGGAGTTTTAGCGGGAGTAGGTACGAGCAGTACTTC
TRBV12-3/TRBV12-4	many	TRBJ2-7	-	CASGPESVEQYF	TGTGCCAGCGGACCTGAGAGTGTCGAGCAGTACTTC
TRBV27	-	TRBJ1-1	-	CASSLFGNTEAFF	TGTGCCAGCAGTTTGTTTGGGAACACTGAAGCTTTCTTT
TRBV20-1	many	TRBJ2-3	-	CSASARGGASPTDTQYF	TGCAGTGCTAGTGCCCGAGGGGGAGCCTCCCCCACAGATACGCAGTATTTT
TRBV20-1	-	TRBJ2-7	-	CSAVDSPVTYEQYF	TGCAGTGCTGTGGACAGCCCCGTTACCTACGAGCAGTACTTC
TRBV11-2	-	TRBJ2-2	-	CASSPVRRPGELFF	TGTGCCAGCAGCCCAGTTCGTAGGCCCGGGGAGCTGTTTTTT
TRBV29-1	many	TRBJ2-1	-	CSVDSTTSYNEQFF	TGCAGCGTTGATTCTACTACCTCCTACAATGAGCAGTTCTTC
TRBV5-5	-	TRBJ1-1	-	CASSPSGQSSTEAFF	TGTGCCAGCAGCCCATCCGGGCAGTCAAGCACTGAAGCTTTCTTT
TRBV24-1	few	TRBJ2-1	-	CATSAYGFQFF	TGTGCCACCAGTGCATATGGGTTTCAGTTCTTC
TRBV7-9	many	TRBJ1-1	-	CASTSEATEAFF	TGTGCCAGCACCAGTGAGGCCACTGAAGCTTTCTTT
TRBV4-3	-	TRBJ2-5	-	CTSSQDLPGVQETQYF	TGCACCAGCAGCCAAGATCTCCCGGGGGTCCAAGAGACCCAGTACTTC
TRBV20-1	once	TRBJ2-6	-	CSASSGAQNPGANVLTF	TGCAGTGCTAGCTCGGGGGCGCAGAACCCTGGGGCCAACGTCCTGACTTTC
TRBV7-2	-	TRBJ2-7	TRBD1	CASSLVAGQGYHEQYF	TGTGCCAGCAGCTTAGTAGCGGGACAGGGGTACCACGAGCAGTACTTC
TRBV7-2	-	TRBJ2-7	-	CASSPSTRDPYYEQYF	TGTGCCAGCAGCCCCTCGACTAGGGATCCCTACTACGAGCAGTACTTC
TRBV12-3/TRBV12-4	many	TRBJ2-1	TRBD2	CASSFRAGGPGEQFF	TGTGCCAGCAGTTTTCGGGCGGGAGGGCCTGGTGAGCAGTTCTTC
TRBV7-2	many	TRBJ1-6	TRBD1	CASSRDRANSPLHF	TGTGCCAGCAGCCGGGACAGGGCTAATTCACCCCTCCACTTT
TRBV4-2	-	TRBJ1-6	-	CASSQSPSGDSPLHF	TGTGCCAGCAGCCAATCTCCTTCTGGAGATTCACCCCTCCACTTT
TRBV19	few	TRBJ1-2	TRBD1	CATSEGAAFGYTF	TGTGCCACCTCGGAGGGGGCGGCCTTTGGCTACACCTTC
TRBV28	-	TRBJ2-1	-	CASFAHLNNVQFF	TGTGCCAGCTTCGCCCACTTAAACAATGTGCAGTTCTTC
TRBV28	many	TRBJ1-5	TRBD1	CASSGNRGSQPQHF	TGTGCCAGCAGTGGAAACAGGGGGAGCCAGCCCCAGCATTTT
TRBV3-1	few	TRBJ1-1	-	CASSRRGISRQNTEAFF	TGTGCCAGCAGCCGAAGGGGTATAAGCCGACAGAACACTGAAGCTTTCTTT
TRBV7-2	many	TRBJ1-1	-	CASSLGRF	TGTGCCAGCAGCTTAGGTCGCTTT
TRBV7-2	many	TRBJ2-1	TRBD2	CASSFGAGGSSYNEQFF	TGTGCCAGCAGCTTCGGGGCGGGGGGCAGCTCCTACAATGAGCAGTTCTTC
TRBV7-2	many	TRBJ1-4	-	CASSLARVSNEKLFF	TGTGCCAGCAGCTTAGCCAGGGTGTCAAATGAAAAACTGTTTTTT